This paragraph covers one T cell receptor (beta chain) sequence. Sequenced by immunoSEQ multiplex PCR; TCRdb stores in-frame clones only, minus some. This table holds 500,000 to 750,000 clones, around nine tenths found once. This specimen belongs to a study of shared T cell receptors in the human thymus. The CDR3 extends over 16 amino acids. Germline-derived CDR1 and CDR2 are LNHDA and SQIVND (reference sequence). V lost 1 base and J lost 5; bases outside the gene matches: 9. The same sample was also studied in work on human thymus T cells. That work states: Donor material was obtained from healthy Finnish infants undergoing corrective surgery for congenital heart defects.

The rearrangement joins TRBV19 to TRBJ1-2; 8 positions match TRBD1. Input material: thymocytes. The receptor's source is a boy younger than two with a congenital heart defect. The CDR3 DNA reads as TGTGCCAGTAGTATAGTCCCCGACAGGGGTCGGTATGGCTACACCTTC. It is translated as CASSIVPDRGRYGYTF.